Listed here are 14 T cell receptor beta chains from one sample, sequenced in a study of identical twins (dated by TCRdb to 2015 to 2016). The library was built by means of 5' RACE. The run used an Illumina HiSeq 2000. TCRdb applied fastp at Q25 and MiXCR to the public reads, then kept only in-frame beta chains. Entries are consolidated by CDR3 protein sequence, retaining the most common genes and DNA. Present in this sample are some 440,000 distinct CDR3 sequences, less than 25% of which were seen just once. The top ten clones comprise around 3% of the sample. These same records also appear under a second study, on T cells expressing NK-cell markers.

What was sequenced was CD4+ T cells sorted from blood. The receptors shown here come from a woman under 30 in good health.

The chain couples TRBV2 to TRBJ2-1, with 7 nucleotides matching TRBD2. V was clipped by 4 bases and J by 4 bases; unmatched bases: 1. This CDR3 contains 13 residues. Germline V CDR1 and CDR2: SNHLY, FYNNEI. In DNA, the CDR3 is TGTGCCAGCAGTGTTAGCGGGTACAATGAGCAGTTCTTC. It yields the protein CASSVSGYNEQFF.

The V and J genes are TRBV25-1 and TRBJ2-3; possibly TRBD1 or TRBD2 for D (6 bases each). Per germline, CDR1 MGHDK and CDR2 SYGVNS. This CDR3 has 14 residues. V gave up 2 bases and J gave up 3 bases, with 9 bases separating them. The CDR3 DNA is TGTGCCAGCAGTGAACAGGGGACTACAGATACGCAGTATTTT. This encodes CASSEQGTTDTQYF.

This clonotype was recorded a few times. The chain has TRBV7-2 and TRBJ1-5, with 7 nucleotides matching TRBD1. J lost 3 bases, V lost 6 bases, and 5 bases had no gene match. The CDR3 loop spans 14 amino acids. CDR1 and CDR2 from the germline V gene are SGHTA and FQGNSA. In nucleotides, the CDR3 is TGTGCCAGCAGTCCTACAGGGGACAATCAGCCCCAGCATTTT. It encodes CASSPTGDNQPQHF.

The rearrangement uses TRBV3-1 and TRBJ2-3, with D possibly TRBD1 on 5 matching bases. CDR3 length: 14 residues. Trimming pared 5 bases from V and 3 bases from J, leaving 12 bases between. The germline V gene has CDR1 LGHDT and CDR2 YNNKEL (reference sequence). This CDR3 is CASSVQAGTDTQYF. CDR3 DNA: TGTGCCAGCAGCGTACAGGCCGGAACAGATACGCAGTATTTT.

The count of this clonotype is one. The chain uses TRBV20-1 and TRBJ2-3, with 7 bases fitting TRBD1. Germline CDR1 is DFQATT and CDR2 is SNEGSKA (reference sequence). The CDR3 has 13 amino acids. The J segment lost 3 bases and the V segment lost 0 bases, leaving 0 bases of the junction unmatched. The CDR3, as DNA: TGCAGTGCTAGAGAACAGGGGACAGATACGCAGTATTTT. Amino acids: CSAREQGTDTQYF.

This clonotype was seen more than once but under ten times. The gene calls are TRBV20-1 and TRBJ2-3; D not certain. Trimming took off 3 bases at V and 2 bases at J, with 9 bases between the two ends. This CDR3 is built from 13 residues. The germline V gene encodes CDR1 DFQATT and CDR2 SNEGSKA (reference sequence). CDR3 region: CSARARTTDTQYF. The CDR3 DNA is TGCAGTGCTAGGGCCCGCACCACAGATACGCAGTATTTT.

The rearrangement links TRBV2 to TRBJ1-5; perhaps TRBD1 as D (5 bases). The germline gives CDR1 SNHLY, CDR2 FYNNEI. The germline V and J ends were trimmed by 7 bases and 0 bases, with 10 bases remaining between them. CDR3 size: 14 residues. CDR3 region: CASTGPNSNQPQHF. The DNA of the CDR3 is TGTGCCAGCACGGGGCCAAATAGCAATCAGCCCCAGCATTTT.

The rearrangement uses TRBV5-1 and TRBJ2-1, with TRBD2 matching 11 bases. The CDR3 totals 15 residues. J lost 8 bases, V lost 6 bases, and 10 bases had no gene match. Germline V gene lookup returns CDR1 SGHRS and CDR2 YFSETQ. The CDR3 is CASTGDSGGADEQFF. As DNA, the CDR3 is TGCGCCAGCACGGGGGATAGCGGGGGGGCCGATGAGCAGTTCTTC.

The rearrangement links TRBV5-1 to TRBJ2-7, with D hard to call. CDR1 and CDR2 from the germline V gene are SGHRS and YFSETQ. The CDR3 is 13 residues long. V lost 4 bases and J lost 2, with 10 bases in between. This CDR3 reads CASSPTPAYEQYF. The CDR3 nucleotides are TGCGCCAGCAGCCCAACTCCGGCCTACGAGCAGTACTTC.

V gene TRBV5-1 combines with J gene TRBJ2-1; the match to TRBD2 covers 13 bases. Germline V gene lookup returns CDR1 SGHRS and CDR2 YFSETQ. Germline trimming cut 6 bases from V and 0 bases from J; bases unmatched to any gene: 3. This CDR3 spans 16 amino acids. CDR3 coding DNA: TGCGCCAGCAAAAGGACTAGCGGGGGCTCCTACAATGAGCAGTTCTTC. This sequence encodes CASKRTSGGSYNEQFF.

The gene calls are TRBV5-1 and TRBJ2-1; 13 positions agree with TRBD2. Trimming at V came to 3 bases and at J to 0 bases, leaving 9 bases not matched to a gene. CDR1 is SGHRS and CDR2 is YFSETQ in the germline V gene. There are 19 residues in the CDR3. The CDR3 protein is CASSSRTSGGLSSYNEQFF. In DNA form, the CDR3 reads TGCGCCAGCAGCTCGCGGACTAGCGGGGGCTTAAGCTCCTACAATGAGCAGTTCTTC.

Points on this clonotype: This sequence may be a read error, since a much larger clone differs from it by one base. This chain joins TRBV7-2 and TRBJ1-1, with D perhaps TRBD1 (6 bases). V gave up 3 bases and J gave up 4 bases, with 9 bases separating them. The CDR3 spans 13 residues. Germline lookup yields CDR1 SGHTA and CDR2 FQGNSA. DNA for the CDR3: TGTGCCAGCAGCTTTAAAGGGGGCACTGAAGCTTTCTTT. Its translation: CASSFKGGTEAFF.

This clonotype has more than one count but fewer than ten. V is TRBV2 and J is TRBJ1-2; TRBD1 might be the D (6 bases). From germline, CDR1 is SNHLY and CDR2 FYNNEI. The CDR3 sequence is 14 residues long. Trimming left V 8 bases short and J 8 bases short, with 21 bases between. The CDR3 region is CASELLGGGYGYTF. CDR3 coding DNA: TGTGCCAGCGAACTGCTTGGGGGCGGCTACGGCTACACCTTC.

A few counts support this clonotype. The CDR3 coding sequence is TGCGCCAGCAGCCCGGACAGTACCTATGGCTACACCTTC. Amino acid sequence: CASSPDSTYGYTF. The rearrangement joins TRBV4-1 to TRBJ1-2, with a tentative D call TRBD1 (6 bases). CDR1 MGHRA and CDR2 YSYEKL come from the germline V gene. The CDR3 covers 13 residues. Trimming stripped 4 bases from V and 4 bases from J, with 10 bases between.